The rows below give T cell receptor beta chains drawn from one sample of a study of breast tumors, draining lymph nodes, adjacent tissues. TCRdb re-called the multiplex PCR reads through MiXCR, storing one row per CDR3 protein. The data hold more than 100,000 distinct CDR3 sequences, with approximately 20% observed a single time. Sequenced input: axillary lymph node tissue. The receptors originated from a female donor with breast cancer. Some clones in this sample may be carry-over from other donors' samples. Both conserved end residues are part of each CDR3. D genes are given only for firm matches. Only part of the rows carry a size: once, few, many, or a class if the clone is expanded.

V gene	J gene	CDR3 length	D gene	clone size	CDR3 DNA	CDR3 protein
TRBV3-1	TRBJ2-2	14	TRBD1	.	TGTGCCAGCAGAGACCGACAGGGGACGGGGGAGCTGTTTTTT	CASRDRQGTGELFF
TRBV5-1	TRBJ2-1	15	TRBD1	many	TGTGCCAGCAGCTTAGGACAGGGTTACTACAATGAGCAGTTCTTC	CASSLGQGYYNEQFF
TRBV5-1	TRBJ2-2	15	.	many	TGCGCCAGCAGCGCAGGACCCTCGAACACCGGGGAGCTGTTTTTT	CASSAGPSNTGELFF
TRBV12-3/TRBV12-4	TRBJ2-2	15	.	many	TGTGCCAGCAGTACAACGGGGATAATCGCCGGGGAGCTGTTTTTT	CASSTTGIIAGELFF
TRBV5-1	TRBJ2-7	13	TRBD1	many	TGCGCCAGCAGCAAACAGGGGACCTACGAGCAGTACTTC	CASSKQGTYEQYF
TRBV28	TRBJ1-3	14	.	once	TGTGCCAGCAGTTTCGGGTTCTCTGGAGACACCATATATTTT	CASSFGFSGDTIYF
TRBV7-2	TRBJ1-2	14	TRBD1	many	TGTGCCAGCAGCCTTGCGCAGGGGGCCAATGGCTACACCTTC	CASSLAQGANGYTF
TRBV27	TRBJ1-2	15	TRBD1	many	TGTGCCAGCAGTTCCGGGACAGGGGGCCACTATGGCTACACCTTC	CASSSGTGGHYGYTF
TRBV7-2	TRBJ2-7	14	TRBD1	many	TGTGCCAGCAGGCATACAGGGGTCGGTTCCGAGCAGTACTTC	CASRHTGVGSEQYF
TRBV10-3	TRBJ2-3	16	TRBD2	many	TGTGCCATCAGTGAGGCGCAGCGGGAGTTGACAGATACGCAGTATTTT	CAISEAQRELTDTQYF
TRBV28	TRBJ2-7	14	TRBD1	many	TGTGCCAGCAGCCCAGGGACAGGGCGATACGAGCAGTACTTC	CASSPGTGRYEQYF
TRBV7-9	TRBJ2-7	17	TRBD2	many	TGTGCCAGCAGCACGGGACTAGCGGGCCTAATTACCTACGAGCAGTACTTC	CASSTGLAGLITYEQYF
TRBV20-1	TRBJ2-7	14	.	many	TGCAGTGCTAGGGGGACCACCAAATCCTACGAGCAGTACTTC	CSARGTTKSYEQYF
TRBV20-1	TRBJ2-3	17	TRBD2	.	TGCAGTGCTAGACCCGGGACTAGCGGGGTGGGCTGGGATACGCAGTATTTT	CSARPGTSGVGWDTQYF
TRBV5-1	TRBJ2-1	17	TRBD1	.	TGCGCCAGCAGCGCAGACCGGGACAGGTTACGGGGCAATGAGCAGTTCTTC	CASSADRDRLRGNEQFF
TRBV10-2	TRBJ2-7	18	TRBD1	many	TGCGCCAGCAGTAGGGTGGGCCAGGGGGTTGGGACAGGATACGAGCAGTACTTC	CASSRVGQGVGTGYEQYF
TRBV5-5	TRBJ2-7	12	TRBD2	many	TGTGCCAGCAGCTTGAGCGGGACCGCGGAGTACTTC	CASSLSGTAEYF
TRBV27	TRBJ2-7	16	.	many	TGTGCCAGCAGCCTAGCTCCCGCGTGGGGGGTCTACGAGCAGTACTTC	CASSLAPAWGVYEQYF
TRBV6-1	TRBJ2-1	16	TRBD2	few	TGTGCCAGCAGTGATCTGACTAGCGGGAGATGGTATGAGCAGTTCTTC	CASSDLTSGRWYEQFF
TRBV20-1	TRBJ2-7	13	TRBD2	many	TGCAGTGTCAGAGGACTAGCGGGAGTCGAGCAGTACTTC	CSVRGLAGVEQYF
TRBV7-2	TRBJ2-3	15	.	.	TGTGCCAGCAGCTTCGGGTTGGGGGAGGCAGATACGCAGTATTTT	CASSFGLGEADTQYF
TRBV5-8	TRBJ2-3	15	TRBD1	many	TGTGCCAGCAGCTTGAGGGACAGCTACACAGATACGCAGTATTTT	CASSLRDSYTDTQYF
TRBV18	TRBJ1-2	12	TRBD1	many	TGTGCCAGCTCAAAAGACAGGGTTGGCTACACCTTC	CASSKDRVGYTF
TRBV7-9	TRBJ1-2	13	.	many	TGTGCCAGCAGCTCCGAAATGGCGGATGGCTACACCTTC	CASSSEMADGYTF
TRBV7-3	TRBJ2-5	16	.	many	TGTGCCAGCAGCTTAAGGCCAGGGGGGAAGGGAGAGACCCAGTACTTC	CASSLRPGGKGETQYF
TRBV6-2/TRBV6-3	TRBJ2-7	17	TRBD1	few	TGTGCCAGCAGTTACACCCCCCCCCCAGGGGGCCCTTACGAGCAGTACTTC	CASSYTPPPGGPYEQYF
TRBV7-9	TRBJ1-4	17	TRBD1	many	TGTGCCAGCAGCTTAGATCATTCGGGACAGTCTAATGAAAAACTGTTTTTT	CASSLDHSGQSNEKLFF
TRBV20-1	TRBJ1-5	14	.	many	TGCAGTGCTAGAATACCGGGGGCGGATCAGCCCCAGCATTTT	CSARIPGADQPQHF
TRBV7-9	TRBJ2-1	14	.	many	TGTGCCAGCAGCTTGGGTAGCGGATTCAATGAGCAGTTCTTC	CASSLGSGFNEQFF
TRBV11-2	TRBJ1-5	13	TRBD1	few	TGTGCCAGCAGCTTAGACAGGGGGCAGCCCCAGCATTTT	CASSLDRGQPQHF
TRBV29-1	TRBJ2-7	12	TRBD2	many	TGCAGCGCCGCTAGCGGGAGTGGAGAGCAGTACTTC	CSAASGSGEQYF
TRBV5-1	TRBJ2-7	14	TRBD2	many	TGCGCCAGCAGCGAGACTAGCGTCATCTACGAGCAGTACTTC	CASSETSVIYEQYF
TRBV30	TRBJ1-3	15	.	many	TGTGCCTGGAGTGTACCGGGACACTCTGGAAACACCATATATTTT	CAWSVPGHSGNTIYF
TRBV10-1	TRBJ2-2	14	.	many	TGCGCCAGCTCAGGGAACGTGGGCACCGGGGAGCTGTTTTTT	CASSGNVGTGELFF
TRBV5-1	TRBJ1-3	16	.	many	TGCGCCAGCAGCAAGAGACGGGACTTTTCTGGAAACACCATATATTTT	CASSKRRDFSGNTIYF
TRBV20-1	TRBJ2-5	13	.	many	TGCAGTGCTTTACAGCAGCAAGAGGGGGCCCAGTACTTC	CSALQQQEGAQYF
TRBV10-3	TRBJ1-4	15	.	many	TGTGCCTCATCGAATCAGGGCCCTCGAAATGAAAAACTGTTTTTT	CASSNQGPRNEKLFF
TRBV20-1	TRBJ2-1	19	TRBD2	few	TGCAGTGCTAGAGATTTTTTGGGGCGGGAGGGAGGAAGTTACAATGAGCAGTTCTTC	CSARDFLGREGGSYNEQFF
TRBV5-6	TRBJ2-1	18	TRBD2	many	TGTGCCAGCAGCTTGCGACTAGCGGGATCGAGCTCCTACAATGAGCAGTTCTTC	CASSLRLAGSSSYNEQFF
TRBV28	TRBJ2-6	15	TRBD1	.	TGTGCCAGCAGACCTACAGGGGCTGGGGCCAACGTCCTGACTTTC	CASRPTGAGANVLTF
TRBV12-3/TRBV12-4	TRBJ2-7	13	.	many	TGTGCCAGCAGTTTATCAGGGGCTGACGAGCAGTACTTC	CASSLSGADEQYF
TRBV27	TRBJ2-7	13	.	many	TGTGCCAGCAGACGCATCGGAAGTTACGAGCAGTACTTC	CASRRIGSYEQYF
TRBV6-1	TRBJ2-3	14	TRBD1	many	TGTGCCAGCAAGGACAGGGGAAACACAGATACGCAGTATTTT	CASKDRGNTDTQYF
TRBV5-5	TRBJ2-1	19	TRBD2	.	TGTGCCAGCAGCTTCTACCTAGCGGTGGAGGAAATGGCCTACAATGAGCGGTTCTTC	CASSFYLAVEEMAYNERFF
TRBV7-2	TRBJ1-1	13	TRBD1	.	TGTGCCAGCAGCTCAGGGGGTCTAACTGAAGCTTTCTTT	CASSSGGLTEAFF
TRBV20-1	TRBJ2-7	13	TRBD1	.	TGCAGTGCTGCTCCACAGGGGGCTTACGAGCGGTACTTC	CSAAPQGAYERYF
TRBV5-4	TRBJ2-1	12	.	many	TGTGCCAGCAGCATAGACCCCAATGAGCAGTTCTTC	CASSIDPNEQFF
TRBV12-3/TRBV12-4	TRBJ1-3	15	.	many	TGTGCCAGCAGTTTACGGGGCCTCTCTGGAAACACCATATATTTT	CASSLRGLSGNTIYF
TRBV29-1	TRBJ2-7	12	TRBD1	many	TGCAGCGCCTCCCAGGGGGACTACGAGCAGTACTTC	CSASQGDYEQYF
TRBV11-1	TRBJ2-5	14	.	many	TGTGCCAGCAGCTTAAGGGATAAACAAGAGACCCAGTACTTC	CASSLRDKQETQYF
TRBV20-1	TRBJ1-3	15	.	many	TGCAGTGCTAGACGTACAGGAGTCTCTGGAAACACCATATATTTT	CSARRTGVSGNTIYF
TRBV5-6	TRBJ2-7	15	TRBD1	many	TGTGCCAGCAGCTTGTCGGGACAGACTTCCTACGAGCAGTACTTC	CASSLSGQTSYEQYF
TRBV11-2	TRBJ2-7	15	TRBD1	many	TGTGCCAGCAGCTTAGGTGACAGGGGCACGGGTGAGCAGTACTTC	CASSLGDRGTGEQYF
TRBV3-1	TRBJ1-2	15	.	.	TGTGCCAGCAGCCAAGGCTCAGGAAAGACCTATGGCTACACCTTC	CASSQGSGKTYGYTF
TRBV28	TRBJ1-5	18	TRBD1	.	TGTGCCAGCAGTTCGACGACAGGGGGCGGTAGCCTCTATCAGCCCCAGCATTTT	CASSSTTGGGSLYQPQHF